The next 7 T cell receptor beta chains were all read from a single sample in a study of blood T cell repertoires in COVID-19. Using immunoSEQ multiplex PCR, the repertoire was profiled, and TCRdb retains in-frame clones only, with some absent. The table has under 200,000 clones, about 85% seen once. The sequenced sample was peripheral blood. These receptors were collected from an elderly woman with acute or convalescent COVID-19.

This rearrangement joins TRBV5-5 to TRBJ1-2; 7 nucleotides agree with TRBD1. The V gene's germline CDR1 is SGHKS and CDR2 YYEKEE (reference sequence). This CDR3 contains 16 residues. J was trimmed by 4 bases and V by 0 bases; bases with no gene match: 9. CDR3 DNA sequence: TGTGCCAGCAGCTTGGATCGTGACAGGGAACGCTATGGCTACACCTTC. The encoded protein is CASSLDRDRERYGYTF. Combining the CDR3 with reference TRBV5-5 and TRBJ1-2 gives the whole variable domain DAGVTQSPTHLIKTRGQQVTLRCSPISGHKSVSWYQQVLGQGPQFIFQYYEKEERGRGNFPDRFSARQFPNYSSELNVNALLLGDSALYLCASSLDRDRERYGYTFGSGTRLTVV.

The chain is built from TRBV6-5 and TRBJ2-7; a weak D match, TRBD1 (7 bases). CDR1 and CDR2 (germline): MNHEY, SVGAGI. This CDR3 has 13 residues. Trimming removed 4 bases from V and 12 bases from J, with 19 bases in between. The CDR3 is CASSSPSGGSPYF. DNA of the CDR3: TGTGCCAGCAGTTCCCCATCAGGGGGGTCGCCGTACTTC.

CDR3 residues: CASSDRRERTGYEQYF. The CDR3 nucleotides are TGTGCCAGTAGTGACCGGCGGGAGCGCACCGGGTACGAGCAGTACTTC. The chain couples TRBV19 to TRBJ2-7, with TRBD2 identical over 7 bases. The junction had 14 bases not matched to a gene; V was cut back by 5 bases and J by 4 bases. Germline V CDR1 and CDR2: LNHDA, SQIVND (reference sequence). The CDR3 has 16 residues.

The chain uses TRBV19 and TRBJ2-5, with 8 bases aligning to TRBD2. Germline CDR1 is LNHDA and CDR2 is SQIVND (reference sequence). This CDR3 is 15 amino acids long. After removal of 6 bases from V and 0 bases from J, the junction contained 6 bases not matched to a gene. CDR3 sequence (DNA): TGTGCCAGTAGATCGGTAGCGGGGTACCAAGAGACCCAGTACTTC. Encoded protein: CASRSVAGYQETQYF.

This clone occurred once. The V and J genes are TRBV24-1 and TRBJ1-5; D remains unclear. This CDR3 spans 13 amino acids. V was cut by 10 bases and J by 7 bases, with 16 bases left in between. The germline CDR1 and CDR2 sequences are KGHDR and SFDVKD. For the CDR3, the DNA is TGTGCCACTAGTAGCGGTCCGAGGCAGCCCCAGCATTTT. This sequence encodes CATSSGPRQPQHF.

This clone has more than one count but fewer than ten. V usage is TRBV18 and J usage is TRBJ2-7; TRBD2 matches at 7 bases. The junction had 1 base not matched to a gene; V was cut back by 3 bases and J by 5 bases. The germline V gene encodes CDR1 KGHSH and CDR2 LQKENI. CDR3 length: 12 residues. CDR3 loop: CASSPAGDEQYF. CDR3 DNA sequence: TGTGCCAGCTCACCGGCGGGGGACGAGCAGTACTTC.

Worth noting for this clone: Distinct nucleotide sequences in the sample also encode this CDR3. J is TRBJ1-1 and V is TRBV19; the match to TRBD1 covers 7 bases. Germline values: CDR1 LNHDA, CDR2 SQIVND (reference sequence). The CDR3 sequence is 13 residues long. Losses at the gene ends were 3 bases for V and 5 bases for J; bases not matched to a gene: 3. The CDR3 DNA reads TGTGCCAGTAGTATCCAGGGGGGAACTGAAGCTTTCTTT. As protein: CASSIQGGTEAFF.